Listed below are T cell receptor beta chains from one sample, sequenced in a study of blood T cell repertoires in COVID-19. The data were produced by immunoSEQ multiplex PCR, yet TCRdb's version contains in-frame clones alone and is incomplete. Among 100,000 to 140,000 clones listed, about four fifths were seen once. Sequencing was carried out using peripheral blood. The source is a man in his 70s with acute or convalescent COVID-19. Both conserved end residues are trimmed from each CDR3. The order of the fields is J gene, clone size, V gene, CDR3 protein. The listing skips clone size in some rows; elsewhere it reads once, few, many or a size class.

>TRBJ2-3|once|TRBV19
ASSIDPPALRLAGGRGTDTQY
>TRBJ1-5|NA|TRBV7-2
ASTRDRAPNQPQH
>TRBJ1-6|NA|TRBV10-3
AITGDAGNSPLH
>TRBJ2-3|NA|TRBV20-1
SASSLAGGLADTQY
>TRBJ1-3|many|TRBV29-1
SARGAGGNTIY
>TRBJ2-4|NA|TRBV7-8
ASSRGASEAWN
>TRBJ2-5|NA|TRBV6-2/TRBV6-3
ASSSPGLAGKETQY
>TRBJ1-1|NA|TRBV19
ATNWGDVSTEAF
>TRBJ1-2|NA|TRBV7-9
ASSPGTTNGYT
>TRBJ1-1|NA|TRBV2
ASSGGGTEAF
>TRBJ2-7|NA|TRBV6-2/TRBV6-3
ASSPNYEQY
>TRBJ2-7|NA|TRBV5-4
ASSSPSSGGNYEQY
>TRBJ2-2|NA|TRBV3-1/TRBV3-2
ASSQGVIAKSGELF
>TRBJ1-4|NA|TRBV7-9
ASSFSGNEKLF
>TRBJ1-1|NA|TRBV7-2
ASSPGQTNTEAF
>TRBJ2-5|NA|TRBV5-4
ASSSPRGGALETQY
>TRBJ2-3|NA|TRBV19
ASSPRGGADTQY
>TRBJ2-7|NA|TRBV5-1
ASSLAGTLTYEQY
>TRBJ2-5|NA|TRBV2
ASSVEAGGTQETQY
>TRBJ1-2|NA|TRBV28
ASLRGLAYGYT
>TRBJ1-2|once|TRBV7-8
ASSPRQGGYGYT
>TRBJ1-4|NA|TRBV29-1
SVLLSGGNEKLF
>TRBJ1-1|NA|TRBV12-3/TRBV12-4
ASSFRQNTEAF
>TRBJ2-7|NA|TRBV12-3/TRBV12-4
ASSRTVYEQY
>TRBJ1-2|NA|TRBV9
ASSVGGQGAGYT
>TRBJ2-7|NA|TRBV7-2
ASSLGTGSPYEQY
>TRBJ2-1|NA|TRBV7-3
ASSPSLDRDNEQF
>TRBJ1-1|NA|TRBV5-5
ASSVFKQDTEAF
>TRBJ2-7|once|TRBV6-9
ASSRDRVTYEQY
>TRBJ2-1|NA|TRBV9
ASSVGGTSVYNEQF
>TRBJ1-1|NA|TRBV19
ASSGWTGRAEAF
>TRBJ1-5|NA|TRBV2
ASSARGGTASNQPQH
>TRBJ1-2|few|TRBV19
ASSSETGTGNYGYT
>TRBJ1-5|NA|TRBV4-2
ASSQAAGTGDQPQH
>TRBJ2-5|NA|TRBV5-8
ASSFVRRFD
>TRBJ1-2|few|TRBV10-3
AIRQAANYGYT
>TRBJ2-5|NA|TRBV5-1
ASTRGTNQETQY
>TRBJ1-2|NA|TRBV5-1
ASSAGGGNYGYT
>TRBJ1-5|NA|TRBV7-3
ASSLKNKEGHFSNQPQH
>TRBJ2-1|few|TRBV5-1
ASSQITGGEQF
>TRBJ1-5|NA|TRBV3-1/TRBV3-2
ASSQEAGAQPQH
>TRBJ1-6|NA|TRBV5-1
ASSLGGLGNSPLH
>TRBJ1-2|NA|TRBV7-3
ASSLGGQGTDYGYT
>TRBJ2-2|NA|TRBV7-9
ASSPGQVNTGELF
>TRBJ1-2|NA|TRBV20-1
SARQGSGYT
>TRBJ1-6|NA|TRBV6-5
ASSTGTDNSPLH
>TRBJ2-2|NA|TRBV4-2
ASSLQGPGELF
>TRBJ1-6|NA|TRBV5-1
ASSLDPGTANSPLR
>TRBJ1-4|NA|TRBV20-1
SASVTGGPTNEKLF
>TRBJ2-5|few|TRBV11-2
ASRSWDKGQETQY
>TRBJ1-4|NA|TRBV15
ATSRGPGNEKLF
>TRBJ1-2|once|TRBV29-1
SAGTGGFYGYT
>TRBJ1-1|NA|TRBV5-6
ASSFSGPAEAF
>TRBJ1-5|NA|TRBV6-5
ASSSGTVKNQPQH
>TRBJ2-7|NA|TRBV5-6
ASSTLRDTTYEQY
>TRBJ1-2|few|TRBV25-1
ASLGTGRNNYGYT
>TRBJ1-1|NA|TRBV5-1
ASSSGQPNTEAF
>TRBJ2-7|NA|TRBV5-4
ASSLGYSSYEQY
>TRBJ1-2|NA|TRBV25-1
ASSESGDYYGYT
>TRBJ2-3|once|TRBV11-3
ASSSGTSGFPDTQY